This T cell receptor beta chain was recovered during a study of blood T cells in healthy people across ages. This clonotype was detected only a few times. For the second PCR, which ran for roughly 6 to 12 cycles, a sample-barcoded 5' primer and a J-beta primer mix were used. TCRdb ran MiXCR on the 5' RACE reads and lists one entry per CDR3 protein. The table records nearly 800,000 distinct CDR3 sequences, just under 25% of them present only once. A further study also used this sample, focusing on T cells of mothers and their children. That work states: In this cohort, donors were three healthy Caucasian mothers plus their six children. The output of TCR recombination is shaped by thymic selection similarly in related and unrelated pairs.

The sample consisted of blood. The TCR comes from a boy younger than 18 in good health.

CDR3 nucleotides: TGTGCCAGCAGCCCTGGGACAATTGATGAGCAGTTCTTC. Its protein is CASSPGTIDEQFF. The chain recombines TRBV11-1 with TRBJ2-5; maybe TRBD1 (6 bases). TRBJ2-1 explains the end of the DNA better; the J call may be wrong. The CDR3 has 13 residues. The germline CDR1 and CDR2 sequences are SGHAT and FQDESV (reference sequence).